Below, one TCR beta chain is given with its context. Its binding antigen is unknown. Qualities for individual bases were not recorded, and no much larger clone is one base off. The trial excluded patients who had a history of autoimmune disease or who were on systemic immunosuppression. Peripheral blood for TCR sequencing was collected from all dose cohorts at baseline, on cycle 4 day 1, and on cycle 7 day 1. The samples were drawn from a first-in-human, open-label, multicenter phase I dose-escalation trial of ivuxolimab. Adults with locally advanced or metastatic melanoma, renal cell, hepatocellular, or head and neck squamous cell carcinoma were enrolled in the trial. CD4+ and CD8+ T cells were sorted separately from peripheral blood before TCR sequencing. There are 16 amino acids in the CDR3, from cysteine to phenylalanine inclusive. Only the CDR3 part of the read is kept: 48 bases, read in frame from the first base. Reading the germline V gene gives CDR1 SGHAT and CDR2 FQNNGV. Clipping removes 5 bases from V and 2 bases from J, with 8 as the unmatched junction base count.

Genomic DNA was extracted from sorted cells for sequencing of the TCRbeta CDR3 region. TCRbeta CDR3 regions were sequenced using the immunoSEQ Assay. The immuneACCESS repertoire file appears here via TCRdb, limited to in-frame rearrangements. These files lack a portion of the clones; in checked studies, under half of the deficit traces to unresolved V genes, and the cause of the others is not known. Within this sample are 95,000 to 150,000 clones, with around 93% of them counted one time only. The top ten constitute around 0.15% of the sample. This entry is derived from a study of OX40 agonist ivuxolimab in advanced cancers. Regarding the study in general: The costimulatory receptor OX40 (CD134) was targeted by ivuxolimab, a fully human IgG2 agonistic monoclonal antibody. Intravenous ivuxolimab was administered to patients every 2 weeks at six dose levels: 0.01, 0.1, 0.3, 1.5, 3 and 10 mg/kg. Of the roughly 52 dose-escalation patients, hepatocellular carcinoma was present in approximately 20, melanoma in approximately 15, renal cell carcinoma in 9 and head and neck cancer in 9. In the dose-escalation cohort, 70% to 90% of patients were male, and the mean age was 60 years with a range of about 20 to 90. Prior anti-PD-1, anti-PD-L1 or anti-CTLA-4 therapy was permitted, and checkpoint inhibitors had been received by roughly 40% of dose-escalation patients. Partial responses were achieved by three dose-escalation patients, of whom one had hepatocellular carcinoma and two had cutaneous melanoma. Peripheral TCRbeta sequencing aimed to test whether ivuxolimab altered TCR sequence diversity and caused clonal T-cell expansion. The paper describes the monotherapy dose-escalation part (N ≈ 49 patients) of the phase I trial of ivuxolimab.

Broader findings and caveats from the paper: At doses of 0.1 to 3.0 mg/kg, clonal expansion of both CD4+ and CD8+ blood T cells was observed from baseline to week 6. Low levels of normalized T-cell clonal expansion were also seen in some patients who did not respond. Antigen specificity was not determined for the clonally expanded peripheral T cells. In partial responders in the 0.1-3.0 mg/kg groups, normalized peripheral clonal expansion was found to be among the lowest, especially among CD8+ T cells. After ivuxolimab, more expanded clones were found on average in CD8+ T cells than in CD4+ T cells.

Sequenced material: CD4+ or CD8+ T cells sorted from blood, taken in a trial of the OX40 agonist ivuxolimab. The chain uses TRBV11-2 and TRBJ2-3, with TRBD1 matching 9 junction bases. This TCR came from an adult with an advanced solid tumor such as melanoma, head and neck, liver or kidney cancer. DNA sequence: TGTGCCAGCAGCCGTACCGGGACAGGGTACACAGATACGCAGTATTTT. The encoded protein is CASSRTGTGYTDTQYF.